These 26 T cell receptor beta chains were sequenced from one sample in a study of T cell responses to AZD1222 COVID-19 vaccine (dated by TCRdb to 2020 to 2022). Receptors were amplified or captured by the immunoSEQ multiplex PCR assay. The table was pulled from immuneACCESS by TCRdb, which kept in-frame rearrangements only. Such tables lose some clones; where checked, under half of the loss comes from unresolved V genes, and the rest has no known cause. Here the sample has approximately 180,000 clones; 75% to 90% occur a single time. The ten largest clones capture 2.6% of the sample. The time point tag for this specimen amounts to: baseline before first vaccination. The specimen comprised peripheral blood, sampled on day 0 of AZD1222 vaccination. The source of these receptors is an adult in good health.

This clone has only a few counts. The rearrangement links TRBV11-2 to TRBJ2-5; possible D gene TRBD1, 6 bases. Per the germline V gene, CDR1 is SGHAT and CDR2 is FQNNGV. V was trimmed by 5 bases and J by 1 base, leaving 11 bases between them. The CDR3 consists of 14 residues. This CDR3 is CASSHTGFQETQYF. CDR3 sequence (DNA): TGTGCCAGCAGCCATACAGGGTTCCAAGAGACCCAGTACTTC. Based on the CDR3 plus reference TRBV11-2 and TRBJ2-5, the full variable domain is EAGVAQSPRYKIIEKRQSVAFWCNPISGHATLYWYQQILGQGPKLLIQFQNNGVVDDSQLPKDRFSAERLKGVDSTLKIQPAKLEDSAVYLCASSHTGFQETQYFGPGTRLLVL.

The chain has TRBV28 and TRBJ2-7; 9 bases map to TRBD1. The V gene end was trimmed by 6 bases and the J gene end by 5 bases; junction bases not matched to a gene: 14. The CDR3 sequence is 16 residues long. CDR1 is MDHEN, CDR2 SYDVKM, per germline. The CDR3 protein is CASSLFTSGTGNEQYF. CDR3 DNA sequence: TGTGCCAGCAGCCTATTCACCTCCGGGACAGGGAACGAGCAGTACTTC.

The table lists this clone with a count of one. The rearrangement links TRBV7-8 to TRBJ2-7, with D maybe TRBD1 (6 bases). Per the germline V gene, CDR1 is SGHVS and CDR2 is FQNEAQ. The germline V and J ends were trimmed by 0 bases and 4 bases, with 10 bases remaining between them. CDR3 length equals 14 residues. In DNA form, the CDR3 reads TGTGCCAGCAGCTTAGCAGGGGGTGCGTACGAGCAGTACTTC. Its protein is CASSLAGGAYEQYF.

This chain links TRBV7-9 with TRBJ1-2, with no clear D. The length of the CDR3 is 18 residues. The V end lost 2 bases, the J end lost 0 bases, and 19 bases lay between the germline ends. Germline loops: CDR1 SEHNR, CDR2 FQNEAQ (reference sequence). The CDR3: CASSLRSGRRVANYGYTF. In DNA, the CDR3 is TGTGCCAGCAGCTTAAGGTCGGGCCGGAGGGTGGCTAACTATGGCTACACCTTC.

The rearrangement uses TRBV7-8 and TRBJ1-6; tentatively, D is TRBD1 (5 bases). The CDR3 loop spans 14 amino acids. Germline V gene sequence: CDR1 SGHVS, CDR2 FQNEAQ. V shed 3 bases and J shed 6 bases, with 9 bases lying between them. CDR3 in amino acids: CASSFRQGNSPLHF. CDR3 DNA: TGTGCCAGCAGCTTCCGGCAGGGTAATTCACCCCTCCACTTT.

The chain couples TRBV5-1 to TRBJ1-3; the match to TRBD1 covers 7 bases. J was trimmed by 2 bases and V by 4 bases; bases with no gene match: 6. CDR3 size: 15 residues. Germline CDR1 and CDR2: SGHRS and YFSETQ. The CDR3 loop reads CASSITGATGNTIYF. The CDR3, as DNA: TGCGCCAGCAGCATTACAGGGGCGACTGGAAACACCATATATTTT.

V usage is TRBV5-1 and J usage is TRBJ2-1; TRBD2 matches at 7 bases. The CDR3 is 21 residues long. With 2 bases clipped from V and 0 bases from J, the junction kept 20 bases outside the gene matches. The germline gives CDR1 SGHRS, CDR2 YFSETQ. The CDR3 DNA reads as TGCGCCAGCAGCTTATCTCGCGGGAGCGTACGCGACGTTAGCTCCTACAATGAGCAGTTCTTC. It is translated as CASSLSRGSVRDVSSYNEQFF.

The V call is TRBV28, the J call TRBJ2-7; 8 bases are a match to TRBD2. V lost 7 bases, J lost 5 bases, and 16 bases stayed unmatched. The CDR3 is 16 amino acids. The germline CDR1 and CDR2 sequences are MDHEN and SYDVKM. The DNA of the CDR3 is TGTGCCAGCAACACCCCGGGACTAGGTGATTTCCACGAGCAGTACTTC. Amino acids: CASNTPGLGDFHEQYF.

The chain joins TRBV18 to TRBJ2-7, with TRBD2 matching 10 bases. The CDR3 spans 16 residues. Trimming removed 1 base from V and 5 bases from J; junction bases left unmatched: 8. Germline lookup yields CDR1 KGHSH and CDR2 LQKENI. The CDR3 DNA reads TGTGCCAGCTCACCACGAGCGGGAGGGAAAGCGGACGAGCAGTACTTC. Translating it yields CASSPRAGGKADEQYF.

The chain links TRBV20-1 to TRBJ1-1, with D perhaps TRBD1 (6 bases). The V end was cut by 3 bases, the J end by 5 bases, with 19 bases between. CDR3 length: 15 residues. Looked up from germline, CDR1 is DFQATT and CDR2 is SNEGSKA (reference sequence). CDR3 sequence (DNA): TGCAGTGCTAGTGCGACCGGGACAATTCGGACTGAAGCTTTCTTT. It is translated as CSASATGTIRTEAFF.

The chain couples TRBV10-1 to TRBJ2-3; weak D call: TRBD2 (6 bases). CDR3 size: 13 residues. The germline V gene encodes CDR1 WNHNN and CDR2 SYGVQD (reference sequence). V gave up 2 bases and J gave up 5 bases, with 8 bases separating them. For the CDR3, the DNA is TGCGCCAGCAGTGAGAACGGGGGAGATACGCAGTATTTT. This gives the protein CASSENGGDTQYF.

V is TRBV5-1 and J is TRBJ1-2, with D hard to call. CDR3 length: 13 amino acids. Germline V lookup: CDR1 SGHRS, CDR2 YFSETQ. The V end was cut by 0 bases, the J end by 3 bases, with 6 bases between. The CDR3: CASSLDGDYGYTF. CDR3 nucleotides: TGCGCCAGCAGCTTGGACGGGGACTATGGCTACACCTTC.

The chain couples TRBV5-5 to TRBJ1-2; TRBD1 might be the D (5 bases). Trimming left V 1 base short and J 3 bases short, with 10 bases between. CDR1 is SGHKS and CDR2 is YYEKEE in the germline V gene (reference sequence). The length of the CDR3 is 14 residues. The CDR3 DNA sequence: TGTGCCAGCAGCTTGAGGCTGGGGGACTATGGCTACACCTTC. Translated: CASSLRLGDYGYTF.

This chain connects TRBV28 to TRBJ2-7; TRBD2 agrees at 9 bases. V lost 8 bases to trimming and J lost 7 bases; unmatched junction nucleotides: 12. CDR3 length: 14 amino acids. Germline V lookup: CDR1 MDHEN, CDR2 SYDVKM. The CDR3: CASCFAGGPREQYF. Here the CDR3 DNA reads TGTGCCAGCTGCTTCGCGGGAGGGCCCCGAGAGCAGTACTTC.

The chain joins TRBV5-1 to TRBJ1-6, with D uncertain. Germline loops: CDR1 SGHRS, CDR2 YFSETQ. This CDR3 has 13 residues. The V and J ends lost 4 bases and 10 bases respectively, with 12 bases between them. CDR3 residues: CASSPVGPSPLHF. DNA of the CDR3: TGCGCCAGCAGCCCGGTAGGTCCATCACCCCTCCACTTT.

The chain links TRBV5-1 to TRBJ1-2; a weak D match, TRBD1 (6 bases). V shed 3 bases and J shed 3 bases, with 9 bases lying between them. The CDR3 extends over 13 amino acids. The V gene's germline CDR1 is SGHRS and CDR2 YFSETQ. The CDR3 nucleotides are TGCGCCAGCAGCTGGGGGGCTGACTATGGCTACACCTTC. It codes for CASSWGADYGYTF.

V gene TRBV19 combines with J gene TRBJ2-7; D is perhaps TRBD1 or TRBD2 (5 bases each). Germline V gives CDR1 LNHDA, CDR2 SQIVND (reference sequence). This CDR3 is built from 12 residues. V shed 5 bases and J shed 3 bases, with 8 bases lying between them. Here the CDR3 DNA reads TGTGCCAGTAGTCGGGACCTCTACGAGCAGTACTTC. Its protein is CASSRDLYEQYF.

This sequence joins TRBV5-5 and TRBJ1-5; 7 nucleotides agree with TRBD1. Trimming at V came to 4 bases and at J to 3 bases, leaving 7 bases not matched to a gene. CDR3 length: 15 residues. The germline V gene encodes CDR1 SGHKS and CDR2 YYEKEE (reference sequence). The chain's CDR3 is CASSETGTDNQPQHF. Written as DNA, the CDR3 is TGTGCCAGCAGCGAAACCGGGACAGACAATCAGCCCCAGCATTTT.

This CDR3 reads CSVVGAGEAFF. Written as DNA, the CDR3 is TGCAGCGTTGTTGGGGCGGGTGAAGCTTTCTTT. The chain employs TRBV29-1 and TRBJ1-1; possible D gene TRBD1, 5 bases. Germline V gene data show CDR1 as SQVTM and CDR2 as ANQGSEA. There are 11 residues in the CDR3. Trimming removed 4 bases at V and 7 bases at J, with 10 bases between.

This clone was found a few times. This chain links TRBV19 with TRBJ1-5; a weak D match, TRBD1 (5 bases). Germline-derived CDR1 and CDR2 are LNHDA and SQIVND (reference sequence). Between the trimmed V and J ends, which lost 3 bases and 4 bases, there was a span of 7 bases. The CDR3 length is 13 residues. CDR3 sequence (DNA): TGTGCCAGTAGTATGGGGGTAAATCAGCCCCAGCATTTT. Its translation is CASSMGVNQPQHF.

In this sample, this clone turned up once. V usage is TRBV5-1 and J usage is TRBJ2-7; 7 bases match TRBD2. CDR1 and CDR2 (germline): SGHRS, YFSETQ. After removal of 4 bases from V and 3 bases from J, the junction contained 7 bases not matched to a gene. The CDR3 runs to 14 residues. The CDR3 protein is CASSRDYQNYEQYF. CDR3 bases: TGCGCCAGCAGCCGGGACTATCAGAACTACGAGCAGTACTTC. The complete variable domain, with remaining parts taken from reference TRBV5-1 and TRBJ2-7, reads KAGVTQTPRYLIKTRGQQVTLSCSPISGHRSVSWYQQTPGQGLQFLFEYFSETQRNKGNFPGRFSGRQFSNSRSEMNVSTLELGDSALYLCASSRDYQNYEQYFGPGTRLTVT.

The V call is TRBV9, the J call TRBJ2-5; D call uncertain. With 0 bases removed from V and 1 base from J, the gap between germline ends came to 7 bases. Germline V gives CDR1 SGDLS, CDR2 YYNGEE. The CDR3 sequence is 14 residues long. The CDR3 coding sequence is TGTGCCAGCAGCGTAGGGGGTAGCCAAGAGACCCAGTACTTC. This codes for CASSVGGSQETQYF.

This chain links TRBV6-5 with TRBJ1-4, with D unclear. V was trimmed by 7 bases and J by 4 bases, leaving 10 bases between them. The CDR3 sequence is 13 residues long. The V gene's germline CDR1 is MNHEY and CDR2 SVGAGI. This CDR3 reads CASIARFNEKLFF. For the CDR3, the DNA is TGTGCCAGCATAGCCAGGTTTAATGAAAAACTGTTTTTT.

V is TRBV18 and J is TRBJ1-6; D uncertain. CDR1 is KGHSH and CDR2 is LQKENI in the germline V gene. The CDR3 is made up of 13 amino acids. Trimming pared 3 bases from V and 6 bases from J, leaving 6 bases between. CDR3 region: CASSPPFNSPLHF. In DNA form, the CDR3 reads TGTGCCAGCTCACCTCCGTTTAATTCACCCCTCCACTTT. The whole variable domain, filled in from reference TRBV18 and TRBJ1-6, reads NAGVMQNPRHLVRRRGQEARLRCSPMKGHSHVYWYRQLPEEGLKFMVYLQKENIIDESGMPKERFSAEFPKEGPSILRIQQVVRGDSAAYFCASSPPFNSPLHFGNGTRLTVT.

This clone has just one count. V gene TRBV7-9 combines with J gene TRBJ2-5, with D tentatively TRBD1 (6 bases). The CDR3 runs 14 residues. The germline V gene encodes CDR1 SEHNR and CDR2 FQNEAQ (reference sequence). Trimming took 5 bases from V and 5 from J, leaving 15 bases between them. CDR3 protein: CASSPPLRGETQYF. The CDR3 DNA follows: TGTGCCAGCAGCCCGCCTCTGAGGGGGGAGACCCAGTACTTC. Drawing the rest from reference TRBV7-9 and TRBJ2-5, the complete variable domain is DTGVSQNPRHKITKRGQNVTFRCDPISEHNRLYWYRQTLGQGPEFLTYFQNEAQLEKSRLLSDRFSAERPKGSFSTLEIQRTEQGDSAMYLCASSPPLRGETQYFGPGTRLLVL.

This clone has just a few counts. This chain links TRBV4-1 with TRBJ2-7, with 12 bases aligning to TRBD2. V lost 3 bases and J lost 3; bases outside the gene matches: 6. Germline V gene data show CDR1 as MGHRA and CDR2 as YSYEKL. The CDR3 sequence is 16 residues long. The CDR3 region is CASSQQMGLAGYEQYF. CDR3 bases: TGCGCCAGCAGCCAGCAGATGGGACTAGCGGGCTACGAGCAGTACTTC.